Each of the 15 T cell receptor beta chains below was sequenced from the same sample in a study of blood T cells in healthy people across ages (dated by TCRdb to 2013 to 2016). The library was built by means of 5' RACE. Sequenced using an Illumina HiSeq 2500. The second PCR ran for about 6 to 11 cycles and used a J-beta primer mix along with a sample-barcoded 5' primer. Using fastp trimming at Q25 and MiXCR clonotype assembly, TCRdb reanalyzed the public sequencing data and kept in-frame beta chains. Duplicate CDR3 protein sequences are folded into a single record with the most common DNA and genes. The sample yields about 1.5 million distinct CDR3 sequences; less than 45% were counted once. Around 4% of the sample is held by the ten biggest clonotypes. The specimen sequenced was blood. These receptors all stem from a woman younger than 35 in good health.

The V call is TRBV18, the J call TRBJ2-3; D gene unclear. CDR3 length equals 12 residues. Trimming pared 5 bases from V and 7 bases from J, leaving 10 bases between. CDR1 and CDR2 from the germline V gene are KGHSH and LQKENI. CDR3 nucleotides: TGTGCCAGCTCAGTCGAGCTCTATACGCAGTATTTT. Translation: CASSVELYTQYF.

This clonotype was seen more than once but under ten times. The chain carries TRBV12-3 or TRBV12-4 and TRBJ2-7, with D possibly being TRBD2 (5 bases). V gave up 7 bases and J gave up 7 bases, with 26 bases separating them. The CDR3 is 16 residues long. The CDR3 DNA sequence: TGTGCCAGCACGCGCGGTGAGCGCCTATTAGGGAGTGAGCAGTACTTC. This translates into CASTRGERLLGSEQYF.

This chain joins TRBV20-1 and TRBJ2-1; D remains unclear. CDR1 and CDR2 from the germline V gene are DFQATT and SNEGSKA (reference sequence). V shed 6 bases and J shed 8 bases, with 23 bases lying between them. The CDR3 totals 15 residues. CDR3 sequence: CSAQIGPKTPHEQFF. The CDR3 DNA reads TGCAGTGCGCAGATAGGCCCTAAAACTCCCCATGAGCAGTTCTTC.

This chain joins TRBV6-6 and TRBJ2-3; D unclear. The CDR3 has 11 amino acids. Trimming removed 2 bases from V and 10 bases from J, with 7 bases in between. The V gene's germline CDR1 is MNHNY and CDR2 SVGAGI (reference sequence). CDR3 sequence (DNA): TGTGCCAGCAGTTACGTTAATCCGCAGTATTTT. Translation gives CASSYVNPQYF.

The chain recombines TRBV29-1 with TRBJ2-1, with 9 bases fitting TRBD2. Germline values: CDR1 SQVTM, CDR2 ANQGSEA. J was trimmed by 8 bases and V by 4 bases; bases with no gene match: 9. There are 14 residues in the CDR3. For the CDR3, the DNA is TGCAGCGTTGTGGGTAGCGGGAGTAGGGATGAGCAGTTCTTC. Its protein is CSVVGSGSRDEQFF.

This clonotype was counted a single time. This chain's CDR3 is CASGLGQGDTEAFF. For the CDR3, the DNA is TGTGCTAGTGGTTTGGGACAGGGTGACACTGAAGCTTTCTTT. The genes are TRBV12-5 and TRBJ1-1; 7 nucleotides agree with TRBD1. The CDR3 runs to 14 residues. CDR1 is LGHNT, CDR2 FRNRAP, per germline. V shed 1 base, J shed 3 bases, and the junction held 2 bases outside the gene matches.

This clonotype was observed a handful of times. The CDR3: CASSLFPEGFEQYF. In DNA, the CDR3 is TGTGCCAGCAGTTTATTTCCCGAGGGGTTCGAGCAGTACTTC. The chain uses TRBV27 and TRBJ2-7, with D possibly called TRBD1 or TRBD2 (5 bases each). Trimming took 1 base from V and 6 from J, leaving 13 bases between them. Germline-derived CDR1 and CDR2 are MNHEY and SMNVEV (reference sequence). There are 14 residues in the CDR3.

CDR3 nucleotides: TGCAGCGGCCAACTCGGGACTAGCGCGTTCTTC. This encodes CSGQLGTSAFF. The chain links TRBV29-1 to TRBJ2-1, with TRBD2 identical over 10 bases. The CDR3 runs to 11 residues. CDR1 and CDR2 from the germline V gene are SQVTM and ANQGSEA. V lost 7 bases and J lost 15; bases outside the gene matches: 9.

The gene calls are TRBV7-2 and TRBJ2-5, with D maybe TRBD2 (5 bases). The germline V gene has CDR1 SGHTA and CDR2 FQGNSA. Trimming took off 7 bases at V and 5 bases at J, with 14 bases between the two ends. There are 13 residues in the CDR3. CDR3 sequence (DNA): TGTGCCAGCACCGAAACTAGTTACGAGACCCAGTACTTC. Translated: CASTETSYETQYF.

The rearrangement joins TRBV6-1 to TRBJ2-1, with 8 bases matching TRBD2. The germline V gene has CDR1 MNHNS and CDR2 SASEGT. With V trimmed by 3 bases and J by 4 bases, 20 bases remained unmatched. The CDR3 consists of 20 residues. DNA of the CDR3: TGTGCCAGCAGTGACTGGGGAGGAGAGCGGGAGTCCCTCAAATACAATGAGCAGTTCTTC. Translated, it gives CASSDWGGERESLKYNEQFF.

For the CDR3, the DNA is TGTGCCAGCAGCTTCACTGCCACCGGGGAGCTGTTTTTT. This codes for CASSFTATGELFF. The rearrangement uses TRBV5-6 and TRBJ2-2; no clear D. Germline assignment: CDR1 SGHDT and CDR2 YYEEEE. V was clipped by 2 bases and J by 4 bases, with 6 bases between them. The CDR3 covers 13 residues.

This clonotype was counted only a few times. V is TRBV4-3 and J is TRBJ2-3; D gene uncertain. Per the germline V gene, CDR1 is LGHNA and CDR2 is YSLEER. Deletions cut 0 bases from V and 8 bases from J, with 12 bases between. The CDR3 extends over 14 amino acids. The CDR3 nucleotides read TGCGCCAGCAGCCAAGATCCTGGGCTCGCTACGCAGTATTTT. Amino acid sequence: CASSQDPGLATQYF.

The chain combines TRBV4-3 with TRBJ1-2; 11 positions agree with TRBD1. Germline-derived CDR1 and CDR2 are LGHNA and YSLEER. J lost 7 bases, V lost 4 bases, and 11 bases had no gene match. The CDR3 is 16 residues long. CDR3 sequence: CASSRRTGGFYSGYTF. CDR3 coding DNA: TGCGCCAGCAGCCGGAGGACAGGGGGCTTTTACTCTGGCTACACCTTC.

This sequence joins TRBV20-1 and TRBJ2-3; possibly TRBD2 for D (6 bases). CDR3 length equals 12 residues. Trimming cost V 3 bases and J 8 bases, with 12 bases left between them. The germline V gene has CDR1 DFQATT and CDR2 SNEGSKA (reference sequence). CDR3 nucleotides: TGCAGTGCTAGTACCGGGACTCTTACGCAGTATTTT. It yields the protein CSASTGTLTQYF.

DNA of the CDR3: TGCAGCGAGCAGGTAGTAGAGAACACTGAAGCTTTCTTT. This sequence encodes CSEQVVENTEAFF. The rearrangement joins TRBV29-1 to TRBJ1-1; D is ambiguous. V was shortened by 7 bases and J by 1 base, with 13 bases between the two germline ends. There are 13 residues in the CDR3. CDR1 SQVTM and CDR2 ANQGSEA come from the germline V gene.